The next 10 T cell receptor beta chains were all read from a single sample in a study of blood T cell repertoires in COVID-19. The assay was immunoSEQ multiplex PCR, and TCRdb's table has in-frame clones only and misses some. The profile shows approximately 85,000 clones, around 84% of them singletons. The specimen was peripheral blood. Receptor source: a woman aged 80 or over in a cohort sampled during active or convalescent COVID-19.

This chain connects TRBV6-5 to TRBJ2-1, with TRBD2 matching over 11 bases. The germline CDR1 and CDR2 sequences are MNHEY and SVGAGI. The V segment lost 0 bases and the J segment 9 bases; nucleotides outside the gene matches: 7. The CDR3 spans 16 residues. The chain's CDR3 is CASSYSLAGGMGEQFF. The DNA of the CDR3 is TGTGCCAGCAGTTACTCCCTAGCGGGAGGTATGGGTGAGCAGTTCTTC.

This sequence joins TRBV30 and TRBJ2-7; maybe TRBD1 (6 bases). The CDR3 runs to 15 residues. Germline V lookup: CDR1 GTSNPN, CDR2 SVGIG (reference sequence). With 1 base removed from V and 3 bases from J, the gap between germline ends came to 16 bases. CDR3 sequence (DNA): TGTGCCTGGAGTGGGGAGACAGGACAAGTCTACGAGCAGTACTTC. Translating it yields CAWSGETGQVYEQYF.

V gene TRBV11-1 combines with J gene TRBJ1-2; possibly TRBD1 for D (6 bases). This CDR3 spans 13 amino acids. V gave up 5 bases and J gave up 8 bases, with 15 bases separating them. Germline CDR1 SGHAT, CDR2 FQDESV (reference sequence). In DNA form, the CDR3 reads TGTGCCAGCAGCCGGGTTACAGGGACAGGCTACACCTTC. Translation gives CASSRVTGTGYTF.

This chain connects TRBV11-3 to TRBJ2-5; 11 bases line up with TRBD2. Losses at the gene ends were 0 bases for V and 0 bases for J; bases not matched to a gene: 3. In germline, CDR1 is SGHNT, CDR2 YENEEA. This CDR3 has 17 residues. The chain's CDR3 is CASSLDWTSGYQETQYF. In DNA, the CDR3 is TGTGCCAGCAGCTTAGATTGGACTAGCGGGTACCAAGAGACCCAGTACTTC.

In nucleotides, the CDR3 is TGTGCCTGGAGTGTACGACACGCGGAGACCCAGTACTTC. The encoded protein is CAWSVRHAETQYF. The chain couples TRBV30 to TRBJ2-5; no definite D call. From germline, CDR1 is GTSNPN and CDR2 SVGIG (reference sequence). This CDR3 has 13 amino acids. Trimming stripped 0 bases from V and 5 bases from J, with 10 bases between.

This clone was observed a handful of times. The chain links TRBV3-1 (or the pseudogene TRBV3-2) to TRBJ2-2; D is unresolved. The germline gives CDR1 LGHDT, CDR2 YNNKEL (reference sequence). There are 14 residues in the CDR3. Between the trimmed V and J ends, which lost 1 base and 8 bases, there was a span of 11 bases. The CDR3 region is CASSQAPRRGELFF. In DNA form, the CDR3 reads TGTGCCAGCAGCCAAGCTCCTAGAAGAGGGGAGCTGTTTTTT.

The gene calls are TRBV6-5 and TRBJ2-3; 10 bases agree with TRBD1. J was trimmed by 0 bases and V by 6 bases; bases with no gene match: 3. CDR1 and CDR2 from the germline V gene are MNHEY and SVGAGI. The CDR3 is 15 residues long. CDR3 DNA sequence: TGTGCCAGCAGCCCGACAGGGGGCAGCACAGATACGCAGTATTTT. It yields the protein CASSPTGGSTDTQYF.

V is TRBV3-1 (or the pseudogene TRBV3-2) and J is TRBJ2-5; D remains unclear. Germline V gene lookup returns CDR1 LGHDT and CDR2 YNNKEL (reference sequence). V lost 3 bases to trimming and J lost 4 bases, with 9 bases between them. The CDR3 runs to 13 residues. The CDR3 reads CASSHRERETQYF. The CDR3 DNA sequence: TGTGCCAGCAGCCATAGAGAGAGAGAGACCCAGTACTTC.

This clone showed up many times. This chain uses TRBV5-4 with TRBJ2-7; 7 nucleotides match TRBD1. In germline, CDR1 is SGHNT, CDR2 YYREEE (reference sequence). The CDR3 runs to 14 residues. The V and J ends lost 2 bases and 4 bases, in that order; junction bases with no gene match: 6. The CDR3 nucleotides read TGTGCCAGCAGCTTAACCGGGACAGATTACGAGCAGTACTTC. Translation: CASSLTGTDYEQYF.

The CDR3 DNA is TGTGCCAGCAGTTTATGGGGGGGGGCAGATACGCAGTATTTT. It yields the protein CASSLWGGADTQYF. The chain links TRBV27 to TRBJ2-3; 7 bases line up with TRBD2. There are 14 residues in the CDR3. CDR1 and CDR2 (germline): MNHEY, SMNVEV (reference sequence). The V and J ends lost 1 base and 4 bases, in that order; junction bases with no gene match: 2.